A single T cell receptor (beta chain) is shown here with its context. Using immunoSEQ multiplex PCR, the repertoire was profiled, and TCRdb retains in-frame clones only, with some absent. The repertoire has more than 50,000 clones, 75% to 85% of them found once; the top ten carry about 5.2%. This sample was taken from a study of pediatric ulcerative colitis. Germline trimming cut 0 bases from V and 0 bases from J; bases unmatched to any gene: 2. This CDR3 spans 17 amino acids. The germline V gene has CDR1 SGDLS and CDR2 YYNGEE. Sequenced input: blood. This receptor was obtained from a boy aged 5-17 years with moderate ulcerative colitis. This chain joins TRBV9 and TRBJ2-5, with TRBD2 identical over 13 bases. In DNA, the CDR3 is TGTGCCAGCAGCGTAGGACTAGCGGGGGGAAACCAAGAGACCCAGTACTTC. Its translation is CASSVGLAGGNQETQYF.